This TCR beta chain was captured in a study of T cell responses to AZD1222 COVID-19 vaccine. Findings and limits, study-wide: Donors, mostly white British, included more females; clonal diversity was possibly underestimated. Compared with day 0, the breadth and depth of the Spike-specific TCR repertoire rose significantly after two doses of AZD1222.

Assay used: immunoSEQ multiplex PCR; TCRdb lists only in-frame clones, some missing. The listing contains over 120,000 clones. To note about this clone: Its specificity is not known.

The CDR3 is 14 residues long. Germline lookup yields CDR1 MDHEN and CDR2 SYDVKM. With V trimmed by 1 base and J by 8 bases, 4 bases remained unmatched. This clonotype was sampled from an adult in good health. J is TRBJ2-1 and V is TRBV28; TRBD1 matches 8 bases. The sequenced material came from peripheral blood. This chain's CDR3 is CASSLSDRGYEQFF. The CDR3 DNA is TGTGCCAGCAGTTTATCCGACAGGGGCTATGAGCAGTTCTTC.